This is a list of T cell receptor beta chains from one sample in a study of cytomegalovirus exposure and HLA in healthy donors. TCRdb's copy holds only in-frame clones and misses some; the assay was immunoSEQ multiplex PCR. This table holds around 160,000 clones, just over 75% found once. Sequenced sample: PBMCs. Every receptor here comes from a middle-aged woman in good health and CMV-seronegative. CDR3s include the opening cysteine and the closing phenylalanine or tryptophan. Rows may omit the clone size; those that give it use once, few, many or a size class.

v_gene	len	j_gene	abundance	CDR3aa
TRBV5-1	14	TRBJ2-5	-	CASSLEGVGKTQYF
TRBV21-1	15	TRBJ2-2	-	CASSKGSGNPGELFF
TRBV6-6	13	TRBJ2-7	-	CASRSGSPYEQYF
TRBV2	14	TRBJ2-3	-	CASNLAGNTDTQYF
TRBV15	13	TRBJ2-3	-	CATSGGGTDTQYF
TRBV7-9	16	TRBJ2-1	-	CASSLMTSGRKDEQFF
TRBV30	17	TRBJ1-3	-	CAWSALGLWSSGNTIYF
TRBV10-3	17	TRBJ2-1	few	CAISESVAGEYYNEQFF
TRBV5-1	14	TRBJ1-1	-	CASSLEDRGPEAFF
TRBV13	16	TRBJ1-4	-	CASSLRRVGHPEKLFF
TRBV14	13	TRBJ1-2	-	CASSTGQSYGYTF
TRBV27	18	TRBJ2-5	-	CASSSLLNRDREQETQYF
TRBV29-1	14	TRBJ2-3	-	CSVEDSGRTDTQYF
TRBV28	12	TRBJ2-7	-	CASSKTGYEQYF
TRBV2	13	TRBJ2-5	-	CASRGTAKETQYF
TRBV5-6	14	TRBJ2-7	-	CASSLGLVSPEQYF
TRBV6-1	14	TRBJ1-2	-	CASSGGGPAEGYTF
TRBV6-1	16	TRBJ1-6	-	CASSEPRILPEAPLHF
TRBV7-9	14	TRBJ2-7	-	CASSRTGGTYEQYF
TRBV6-1	13	TRBJ1-4	-	CASSEGQDEKLFF
TRBV6-5	16	TRBJ2-7	-	CASSYSGTGGAYEQYF
TRBV5-1	15	TRBJ1-4	once	CASSLTGSQNEKLFF
TRBV29-1	13	TRBJ1-4	-	CSVVGLKNEKLFF
TRBV19	17	TRBJ1-5	-	CASSAQGNPYSNQPQHF
TRBV29-1	12	TRBJ1-5	-	CSAKQGDQPQHF
TRBV5-1	16	TRBJ2-7	-	CASSPGRGGFSYEQYF
TRBV5-1	15	TRBJ2-7	-	CASSPDPARAYEQYF
TRBV6-1	15	TRBJ2-5	-	CASSDYGLVEETQYF
TRBV9	15	TRBJ2-3	-	CASSVVSGTTDTQYF
TRBV18	12	TRBJ1-1	once	CASSPRTGEAFF
TRBV27	13	TRBJ1-4	few	CASSRVRVEKLFF
TRBV7-7	19	TRBJ1-2	once	CASSLNEWGTLSFNYGYTF
TRBV9	14	TRBJ2-5	few	CASSSLTSGETQYF
TRBV9	15	TRBJ2-1	-	CASSAGTSEANEQFF
TRBV9	16	TRBJ2-5	once	CASSVATWDSQETQYF
TRBV27	14	TRBJ2-2	-	CASSSRSDTGELFF
TRBV5-1	12	TRBJ2-5	-	CASSFGEETQYF
TRBV5-6	15	TRBJ2-6	-	CASSLGSSGANVLTF
TRBV5-6	15	TRBJ2-5	-	CASSFQGQLRETQYF
TRBV6-4	15	TRBJ2-1	-	CASSEGSGWGNEQFF